Here is one T cell receptor beta chain with its context. Its antigen specificity is not known. No base quality values were provided; no much bigger clone lies one nucleotide off. The sample comes from a study of blood T cell repertoires in COVID-19 (dated by TCRdb to about 2020). About the full investigation: The collaborator samples originated in the United States, Italy and Spain and spanned the acute and convalescent phases of COVID-19. The prospective study material was composed of cDNA or gDNA derived from T cells, B-cell-depleted T cells, or PBMCs. Subjects who had been exposed to COVID-19, were actively infected with it, or had recovered from it provided the deeply sampled blood TCRbeta repertoires that made up the dataset. A freely available public database, intended as a resource for researchers studying the immune response to SARS-CoV-2, is where the repertoires were released. The samples were drawn from two sources: the first 160 participants of the ongoing ImmuneRACE study, and about 1,300 subjects contributed by 6 global collaborators. The sample metadata nearly always contained a de-identified subject ID, COVID-19 status, age in years and sex. Where HLA class I and class II types were available, the types were taken from metadata supplied by the sample provider, not from assay-based typing. Results and caveats for the whole study, not just this receptor: The amount of clinical and demographic metadata varied by source and participant and was provided uncurated.

The collaborating institutions used their own protocols to collect whole blood in K2EDTA tubes. For TCRbeta analysis, collaborators shipped samples as frozen whole blood, isolated PBMCs, or DNA extracted from either of those sample types. TCRbeta CDR3 regions were amplified from genomic DNA using the immunoSEQ Assay, a bias-controlled multiplex PCR. As for the original processing: The number of nucleated cells in each sample was estimated from the amplification of reference gene primers within the assay. To quantify the absolute abundance of each unique TCRbeta CDR3 rearrangement, sequence reads were collapsed and filtered. For each sample, productive Simpson clonality was calculated as the square root of Simpson's diversity index over productive rearrangements. Imported from immuneACCESS, the table was reduced by TCRdb to in-frame sequences with V and J called. These copies leave out some clones; in studies compared against another copy, an unresolved V gene accounts for under half, and the cause of the remainder is not known. V, J and clone size are those of that table, while D and trimming were read from the DNA. For this sample the table gives about 230,000 clones, of which around 83% were detected only once. The ten most abundant clones make up 5.7% of the sample.

Sequences MDHEN (CDR1) and SYDVKM (CDR2) are obtained from the germline V gene. The germline V and J ends show losses of 5 bases and 5 bases respectively, and no gene match explains 7 bases of the junction. The cysteine opens and the phenylalanine closes a CDR3 of 16 amino acids. Only the CDR3 region is kept as DNA, spanning 48 bases read in frame from base 1. Here the chain combines TRBV28 and TRBJ2-7, and 15 junctional nucleotides match TRBD2. The material sequenced was peripheral blood. The sequence derives from a man at least 80 years old with acute or convalescent COVID-19. The CDR3 here reads CASSPWTSGRVNEQYF. The nucleotides read TGTGCCAGCAGTCCATGGACTAGCGGGAGGGTGAACGAGCAGTACTTC.